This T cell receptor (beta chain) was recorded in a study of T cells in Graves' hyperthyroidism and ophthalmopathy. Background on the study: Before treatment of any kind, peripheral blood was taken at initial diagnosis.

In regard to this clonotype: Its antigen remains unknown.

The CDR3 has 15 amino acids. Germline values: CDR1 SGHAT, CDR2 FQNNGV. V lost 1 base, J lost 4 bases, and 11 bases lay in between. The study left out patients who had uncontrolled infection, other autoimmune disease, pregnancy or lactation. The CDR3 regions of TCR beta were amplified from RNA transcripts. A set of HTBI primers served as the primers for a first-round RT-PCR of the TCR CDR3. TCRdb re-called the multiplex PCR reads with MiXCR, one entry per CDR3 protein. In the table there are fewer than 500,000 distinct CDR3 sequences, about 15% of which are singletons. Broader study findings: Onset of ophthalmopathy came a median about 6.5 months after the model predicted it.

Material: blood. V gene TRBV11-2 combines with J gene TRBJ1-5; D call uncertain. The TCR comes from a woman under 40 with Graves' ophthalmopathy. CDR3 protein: CASSLGLRKNQPQHF. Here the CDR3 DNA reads TGTGCCAGCAGCTTAGGTCTTCGGAAAAATCAGCCCCAGCATTTT.